The clone carrying this T cell receptor (beta chain) was observed a single time. The antigen remains undetermined. Time point defined: after dendritic cell vaccination, including at tumor progression/relapse. Fresh-frozen tumor tissue and more than two years of survival data were available for all. Repertoires were generated with immunoSEQ multiplex PCR, while TCRdb's copy carries only in-frame clones and drops some. The sample records tens of thousands of clones, 83% being singletons. Germline CDR1 reads LGHNA; CDR2 reads YSLEER. The CDR3 has 16 amino acids. Trimming stripped 0 bases from V and 4 bases from J, with 15 bases between. The source of the sample is a study of glioma-infiltrating T cells after dendritic cell vaccination. For the study at large: Between the early 2000s and the early 2010s, patients got autologous tumor lysate-pulsed dendritic cell vaccines. Study-wide findings and caveats: Patients with more pretreatment TILs had longer time to progression and survival. TCR clonality showed no direct relationship with survival.

The TCR was taken from a human donor with glioblastoma. The starting material was blood, obtained after dendritic cell vaccination. The V gene is TRBV4-3, the J gene TRBJ1-2; possible D gene TRBD1, 5 bases. CDR3 in amino acids: CASSQDPGTGLYGYTF. The CDR3 nucleotides are TGCGCCAGCAGCCAAGACCCTGGAACGGGACTCTATGGCTACACCTTC.